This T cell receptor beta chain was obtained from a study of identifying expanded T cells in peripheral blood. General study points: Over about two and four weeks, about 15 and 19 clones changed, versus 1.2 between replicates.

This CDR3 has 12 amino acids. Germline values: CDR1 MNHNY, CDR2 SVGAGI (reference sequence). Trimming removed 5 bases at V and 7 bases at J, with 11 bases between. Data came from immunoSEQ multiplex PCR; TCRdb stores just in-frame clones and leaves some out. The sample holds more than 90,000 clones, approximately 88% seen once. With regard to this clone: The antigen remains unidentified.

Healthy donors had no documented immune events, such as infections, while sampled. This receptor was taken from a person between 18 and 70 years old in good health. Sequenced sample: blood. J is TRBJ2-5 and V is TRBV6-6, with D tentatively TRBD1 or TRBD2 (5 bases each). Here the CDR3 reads CASSGRGGTQYF. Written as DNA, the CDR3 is TGTGCCAGCAGTGGACGGGGCGGGACCCAGTACTTC.